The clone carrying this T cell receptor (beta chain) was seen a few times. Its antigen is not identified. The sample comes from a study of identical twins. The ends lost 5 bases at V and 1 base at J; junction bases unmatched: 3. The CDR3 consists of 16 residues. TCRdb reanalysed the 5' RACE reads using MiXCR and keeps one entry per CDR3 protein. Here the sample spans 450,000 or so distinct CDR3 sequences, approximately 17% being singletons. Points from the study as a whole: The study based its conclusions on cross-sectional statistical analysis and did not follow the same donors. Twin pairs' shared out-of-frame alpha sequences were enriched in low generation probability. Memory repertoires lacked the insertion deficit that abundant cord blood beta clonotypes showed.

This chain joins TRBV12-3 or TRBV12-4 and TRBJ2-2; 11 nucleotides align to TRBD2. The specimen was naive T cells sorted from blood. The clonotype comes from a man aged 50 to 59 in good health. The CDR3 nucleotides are TGTGCCAGCAGTGCCGGGACTAGCGGGAACACCGGGGAGCTGTTTTTT. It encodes CASSAGTSGNTGELFF.